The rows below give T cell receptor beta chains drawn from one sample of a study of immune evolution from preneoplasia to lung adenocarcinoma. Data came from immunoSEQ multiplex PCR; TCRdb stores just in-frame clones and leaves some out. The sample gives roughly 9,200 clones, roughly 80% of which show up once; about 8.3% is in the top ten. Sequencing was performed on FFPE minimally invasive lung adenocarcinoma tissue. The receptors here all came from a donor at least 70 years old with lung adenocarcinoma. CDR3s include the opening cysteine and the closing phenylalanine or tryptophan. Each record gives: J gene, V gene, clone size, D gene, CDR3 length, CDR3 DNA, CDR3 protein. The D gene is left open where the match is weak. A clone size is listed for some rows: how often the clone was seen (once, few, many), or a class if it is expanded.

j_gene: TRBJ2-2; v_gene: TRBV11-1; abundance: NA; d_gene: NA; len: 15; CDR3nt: TGTGCCAGCAGGTTCGGGACGTCCAACACCGGGGAGCTGTTTTTT; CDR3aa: CASRFGTSNTGELFF
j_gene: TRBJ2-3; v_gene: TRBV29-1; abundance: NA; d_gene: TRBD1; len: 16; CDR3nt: TGCAGCGTTGAACCAGAGGAAGGACAGGGTCGTGGCACGCAGTATTTT; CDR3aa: CSVEPEEGQGRGTQYF
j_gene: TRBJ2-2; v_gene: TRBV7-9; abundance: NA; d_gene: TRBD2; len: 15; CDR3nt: TGTGCCAGCAGCCCGGGACTAGCGGATACCGGGGAGCTGTTTTTT; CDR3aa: CASSPGLADTGELFF
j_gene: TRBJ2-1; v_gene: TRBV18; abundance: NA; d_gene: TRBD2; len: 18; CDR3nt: TGTGCCAGCTCACCCGGGACTAGCGGGAGTGCGGACTACAATGAGCAGTTCTTC; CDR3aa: CASSPGTSGSADYNEQFF
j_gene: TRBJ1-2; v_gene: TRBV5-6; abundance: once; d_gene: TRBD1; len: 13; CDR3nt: TGTGCCAGCAGCCCGACAGGGGTCTATGGCTACACCTTC; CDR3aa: CASSPTGVYGYTF
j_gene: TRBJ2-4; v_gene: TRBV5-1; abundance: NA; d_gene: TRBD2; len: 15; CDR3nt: TGCGCCAGCTCCGAGCGGGAGGGCGCCAAAAACATTCAGTACTTC; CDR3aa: CASSEREGAKNIQYF
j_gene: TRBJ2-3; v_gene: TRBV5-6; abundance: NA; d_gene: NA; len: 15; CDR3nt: TGTGCCAGCAGTTCGGGCCCTCGGAGCACAGATACGCAGTATTTT; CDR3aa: CASSSGPRSTDTQYF
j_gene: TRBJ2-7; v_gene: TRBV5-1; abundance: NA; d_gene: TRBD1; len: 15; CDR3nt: TGCGCCAGCAGCTGGGGGACAGCATCGGCCTACGAGCAGTACTTC; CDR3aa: CASSWGTASAYEQYF
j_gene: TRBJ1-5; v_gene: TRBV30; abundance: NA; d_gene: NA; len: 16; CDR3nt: TGTGCCTGGAGTGTAAGGTGGGGGGCTGGAAATCAGCCCCAGCATTTT; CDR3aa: CAWSVRWGAGNQPQHF
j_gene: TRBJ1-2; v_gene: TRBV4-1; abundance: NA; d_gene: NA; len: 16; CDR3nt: TGCGCCAGCAGCCAAGGGTGGGGGGGGGCTAACTATGGCTACACCTTC; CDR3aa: CASSQGWGGANYGYTF
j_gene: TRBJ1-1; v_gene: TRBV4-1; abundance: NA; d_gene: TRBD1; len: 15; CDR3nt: TGCGCCAGCAGCCAGCGGACAGGGGGAAATTCTGAAGCTTTCTTT; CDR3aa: CASSQRTGGNSEAFF
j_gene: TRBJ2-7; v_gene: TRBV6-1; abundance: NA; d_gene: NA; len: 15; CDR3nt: TGTGCCAGCAGTGAAGTTGGGGATAGCTCCTACGAGCAGTACTTC; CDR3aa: CASSEVGDSSYEQYF
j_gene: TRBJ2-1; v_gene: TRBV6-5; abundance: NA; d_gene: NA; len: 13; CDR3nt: TGTGCCAGCAGTTCCACCAAGAAGCGTGAGCAGTTCTTC; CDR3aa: CASSSTKKREQFF
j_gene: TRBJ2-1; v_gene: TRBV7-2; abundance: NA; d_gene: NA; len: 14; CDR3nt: TGTGCCAGCAGCGATCCTGATAGGAGGAATGAGCAGTTCTTC; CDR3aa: CASSDPDRRNEQFF
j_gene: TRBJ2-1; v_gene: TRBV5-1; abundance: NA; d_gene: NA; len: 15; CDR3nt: TGCGCCAGCAGCTCCCGGGCTAGCACTCATGATGAGCAGTTCTTC; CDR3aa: CASSSRASTHDEQFF
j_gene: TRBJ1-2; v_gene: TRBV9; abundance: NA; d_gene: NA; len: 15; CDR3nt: TGTGCCAGCAGCGTAGGAGCCGGAGAGGGCTATGGCTACACCTTC; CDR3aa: CASSVGAGEGYGYTF
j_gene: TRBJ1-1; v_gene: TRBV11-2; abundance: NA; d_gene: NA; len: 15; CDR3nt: TGTGCCAGCAGCCGGGAAACAGGTCTGGGCACTGAAGCTTTCTTT; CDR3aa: CASSRETGLGTEAFF
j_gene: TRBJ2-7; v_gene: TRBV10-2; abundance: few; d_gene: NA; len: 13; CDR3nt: TGCGCCAGCACCCAGGGTTCGTCCTACGAGCAGTACTTC; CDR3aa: CASTQGSSYEQYF
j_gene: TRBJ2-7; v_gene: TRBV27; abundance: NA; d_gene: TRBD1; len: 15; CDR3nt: TGTGCCAGCAGTTTCTCGACAGGGAGCGCCTACGAGCAGTACTTC; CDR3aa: CASSFSTGSAYEQYF
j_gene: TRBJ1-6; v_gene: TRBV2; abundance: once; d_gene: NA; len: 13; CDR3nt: TGTGCCAGCAGTGACACCTTAGGTTCACCCCTCCACTTT; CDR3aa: CASSDTLGSPLHF
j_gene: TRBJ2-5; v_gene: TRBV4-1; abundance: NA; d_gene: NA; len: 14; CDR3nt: TGCGCCAGCAGCCACCGCGACACGTCGGAGACCCAGTACTTC; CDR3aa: CASSHRDTSETQYF
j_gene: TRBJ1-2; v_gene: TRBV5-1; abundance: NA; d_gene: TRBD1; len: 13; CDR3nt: TGCGCCAGCAGCTTCCAAGACAGGGACGGCTACACCTTC; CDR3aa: CASSFQDRDGYTF
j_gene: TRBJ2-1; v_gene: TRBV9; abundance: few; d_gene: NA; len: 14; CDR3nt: TGTGCCAGCAGCGTAGAGGCAGGCTACAATGAGCAGTTCTTC; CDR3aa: CASSVEAGYNEQFF
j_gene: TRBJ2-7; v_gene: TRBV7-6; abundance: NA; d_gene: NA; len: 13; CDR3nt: TGTGCCAGCAGCGCAGGGGGGCCCGAGGGGCAGTACTTC; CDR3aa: CASSAGGPEGQYF
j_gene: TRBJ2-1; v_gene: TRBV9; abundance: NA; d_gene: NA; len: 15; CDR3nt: TGTGCCAGCAGCGTAGGACTGACGGACTACAATGAGCAGTTCTTC; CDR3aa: CASSVGLTDYNEQFF
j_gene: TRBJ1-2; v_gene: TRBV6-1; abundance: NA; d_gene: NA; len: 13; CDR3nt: TGTGCCAGCAGAACCGACCCAGTTTATGGCTACACCTTC; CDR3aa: CASRTDPVYGYTF
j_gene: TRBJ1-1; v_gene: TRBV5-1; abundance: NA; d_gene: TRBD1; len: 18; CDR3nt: TGCGCCAGCAGCAAGCGCGGCAGGGGGGAAAAGGATGACACTGAAGCTTTCTTT; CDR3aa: CASSKRGRGEKDDTEAFF
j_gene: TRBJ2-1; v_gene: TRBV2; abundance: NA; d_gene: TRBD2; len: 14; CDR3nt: TGTGCCAGCACGGGACTAGCGGCCGACAATGAGCAGTTCTTC; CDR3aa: CASTGLAADNEQFF
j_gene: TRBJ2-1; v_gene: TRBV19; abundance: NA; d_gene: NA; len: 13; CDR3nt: TGTGCCAGTAGTATAACCCCGAACAATGAGCAGTTCTTC; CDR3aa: CASSITPNNEQFF
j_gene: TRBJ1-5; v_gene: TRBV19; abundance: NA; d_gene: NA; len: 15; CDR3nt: TGTGCCAGTAATCTAAAGGATTCTTACAATCAGCCCCAGCATTTT; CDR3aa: CASNLKDSYNQPQHF
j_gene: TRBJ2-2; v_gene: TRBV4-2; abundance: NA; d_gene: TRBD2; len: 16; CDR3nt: TGTGCCAGCAGCCCCCAGGCGGCGGGAGGAACCGGGGAGCTGTTTTTT; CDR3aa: CASSPQAAGGTGELFF
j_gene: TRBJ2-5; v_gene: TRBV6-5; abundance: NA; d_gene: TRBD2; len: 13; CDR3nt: TGTGCCAGCAGTTACTTTAGCGGGGAGACCCAGTACTTC; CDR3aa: CASSYFSGETQYF
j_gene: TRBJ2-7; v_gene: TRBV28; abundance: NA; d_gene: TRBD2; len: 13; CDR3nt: TGTGCCAGCAGCGGGGGGACTAGCCCAGGGCAGTACTTC; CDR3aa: CASSGGTSPGQYF
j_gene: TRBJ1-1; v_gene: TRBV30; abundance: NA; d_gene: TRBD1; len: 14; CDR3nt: TGTGCCTGGAGGGGGACAGGGCTAGGCACTGAAGCTTTCTTT; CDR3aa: CAWRGTGLGTEAFF
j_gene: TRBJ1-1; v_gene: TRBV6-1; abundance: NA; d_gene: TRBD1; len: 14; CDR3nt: TGTGCCAGCAGAAAGGACAGGGTCGGCACTGAAGCTTTCTTT; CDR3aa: CASRKDRVGTEAFF
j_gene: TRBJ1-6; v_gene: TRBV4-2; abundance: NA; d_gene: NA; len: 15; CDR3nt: TGTGCCAGCAGCCTAGTGGATTCTACCAATTCACCCCTCCACTTT; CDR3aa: CASSLVDSTNSPLHF
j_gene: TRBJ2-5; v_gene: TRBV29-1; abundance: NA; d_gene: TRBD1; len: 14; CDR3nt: TGCAGCGTCGAACATCCGGGACAGCAAGAGACCCAGTACTTC; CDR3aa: CSVEHPGQQETQYF
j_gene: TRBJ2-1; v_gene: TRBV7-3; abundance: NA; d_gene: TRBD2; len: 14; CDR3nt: TGTGCCAGCAGCGCTAGCGGGGGGCCGGATGAGCAGTTCTTC; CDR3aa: CASSASGGPDEQFF
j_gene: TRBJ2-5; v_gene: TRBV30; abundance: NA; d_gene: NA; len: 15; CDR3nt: TGTGCCTGGAGTAAGGGGGACGCCTCCCGGGAGACCCAGTACTTC; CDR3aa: CAWSKGDASRETQYF
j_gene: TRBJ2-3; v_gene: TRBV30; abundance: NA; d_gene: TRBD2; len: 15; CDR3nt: TGTGCCTGGAGTTACGGGACTAGCGTCTCAGATACGCAGTATTTT; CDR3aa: CAWSYGTSVSDTQYF
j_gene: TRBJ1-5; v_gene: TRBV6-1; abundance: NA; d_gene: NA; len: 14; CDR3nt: TGTGCCAGCAGTTCGGACGGAAGCAATCAGCCCCAGCATTTT; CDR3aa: CASSSDGSNQPQHF
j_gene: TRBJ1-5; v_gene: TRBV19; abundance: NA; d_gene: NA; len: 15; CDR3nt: TGTGCCAGTAGTGCCCCCGGGGGACGAGGAGGGCCCCAGCATTTT; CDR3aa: CASSAPGGRGGPQHF
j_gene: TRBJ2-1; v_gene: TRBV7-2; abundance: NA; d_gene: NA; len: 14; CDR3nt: TGTGCCAGCAGCCGCGGGCCTATCTGGGATGAGCAGTTCTTC; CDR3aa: CASSRGPIWDEQFF
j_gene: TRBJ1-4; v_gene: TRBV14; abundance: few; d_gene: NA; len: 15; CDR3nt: TGTGCCAGCAGCGAAGGGGCGCGGACTAATGAAAAACTGTTTTTT; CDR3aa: CASSEGARTNEKLFF
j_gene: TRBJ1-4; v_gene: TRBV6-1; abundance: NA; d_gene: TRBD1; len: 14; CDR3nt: TGTGCCAGCAATGTCGGGACAGGGGTAGAAAAACTGTTTTTT; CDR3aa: CASNVGTGVEKLFF
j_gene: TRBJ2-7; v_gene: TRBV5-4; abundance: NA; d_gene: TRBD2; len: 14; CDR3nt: TGTGCCAGCAGCATGGGACTAGAAATCTACGAGCAGTACTTC; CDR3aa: CASSMGLEIYEQYF
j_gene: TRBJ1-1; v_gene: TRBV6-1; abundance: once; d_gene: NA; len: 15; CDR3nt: TGTGCCAGCAGCCTCGAAGGGGACTTGAGCACTGAAGCTTTCTTT; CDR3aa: CASSLEGDLSTEAFF
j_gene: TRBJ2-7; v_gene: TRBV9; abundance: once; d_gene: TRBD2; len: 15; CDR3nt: TGTGCCAGCAGCGTAGGGGGAGGGAAGGCCTACGAGCAGTACTTC; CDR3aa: CASSVGGGKAYEQYF
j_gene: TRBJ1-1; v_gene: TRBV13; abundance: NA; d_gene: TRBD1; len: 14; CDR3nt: TGTGCCAGCAGCCTCCGGGACAGGGGGCTACAGGCTTTCTTT; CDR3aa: CASSLRDRGLQAFF
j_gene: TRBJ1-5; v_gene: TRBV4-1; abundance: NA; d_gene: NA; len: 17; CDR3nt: TGCGCCAGCGGCCCATCTGACACCCTACTTAGCAATCAGCCCCAGCATTTT; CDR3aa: CASGPSDTLLSNQPQHF
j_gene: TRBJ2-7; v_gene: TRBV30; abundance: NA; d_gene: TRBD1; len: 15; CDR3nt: TGTGCCTGCTGGGGTGGGACAGACAGCTCCTACGAGCAGTACTTC; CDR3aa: CACWGGTDSSYEQYF
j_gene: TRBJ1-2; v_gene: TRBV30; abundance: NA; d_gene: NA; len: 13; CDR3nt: TGTGCCTGGAGTGTGTTCACAGCCTATGGCTACACCTTC; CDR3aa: CAWSVFTAYGYTF